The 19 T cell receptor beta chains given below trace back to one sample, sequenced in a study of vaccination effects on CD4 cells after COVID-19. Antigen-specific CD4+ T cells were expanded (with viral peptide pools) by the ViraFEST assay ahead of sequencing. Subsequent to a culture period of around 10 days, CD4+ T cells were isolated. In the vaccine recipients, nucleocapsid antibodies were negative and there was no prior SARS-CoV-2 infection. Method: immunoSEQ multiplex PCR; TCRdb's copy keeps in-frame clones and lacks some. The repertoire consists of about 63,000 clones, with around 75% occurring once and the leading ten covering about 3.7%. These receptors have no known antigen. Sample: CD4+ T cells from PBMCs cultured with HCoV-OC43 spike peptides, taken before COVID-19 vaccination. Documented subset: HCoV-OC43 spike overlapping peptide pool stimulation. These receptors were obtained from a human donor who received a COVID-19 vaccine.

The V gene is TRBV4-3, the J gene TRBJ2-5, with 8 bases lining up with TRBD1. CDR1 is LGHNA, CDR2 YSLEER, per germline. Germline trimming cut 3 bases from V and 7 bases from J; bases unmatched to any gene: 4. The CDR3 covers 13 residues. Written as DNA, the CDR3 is TGCGCCAGCAGCCAGGGACAGGAAGGGACCCAGTACTTC. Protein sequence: CASSQGQEGTQYF.

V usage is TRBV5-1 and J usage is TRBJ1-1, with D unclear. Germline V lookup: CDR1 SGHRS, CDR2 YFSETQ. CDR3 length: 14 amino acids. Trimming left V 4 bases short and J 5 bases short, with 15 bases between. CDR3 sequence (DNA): TGCGCCAGCAGCCGCACTCAAAGTAGGACTGAAGCTTTCTTT. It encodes CASSRTQSRTEAFF.

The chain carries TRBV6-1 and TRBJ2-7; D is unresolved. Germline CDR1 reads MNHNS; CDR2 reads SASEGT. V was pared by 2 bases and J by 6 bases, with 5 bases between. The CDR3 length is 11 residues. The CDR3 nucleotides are TGTGCCAGCAGTGAAAGAGGCGAGCAGTACGTC. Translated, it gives CASSERGEQYV.

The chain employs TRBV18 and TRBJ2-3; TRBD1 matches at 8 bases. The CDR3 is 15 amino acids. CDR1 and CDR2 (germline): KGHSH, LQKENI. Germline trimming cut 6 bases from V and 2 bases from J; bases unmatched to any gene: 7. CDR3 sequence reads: CASSPAGQVTDTQYF. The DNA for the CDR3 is TGTGCCAGCTCCCCGGCGGGACAGGTCACAGATACGCAGTATTTT.

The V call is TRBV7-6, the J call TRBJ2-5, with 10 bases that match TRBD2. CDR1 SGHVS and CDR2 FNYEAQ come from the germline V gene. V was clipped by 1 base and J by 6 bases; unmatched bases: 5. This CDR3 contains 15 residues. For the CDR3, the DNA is TGTGCCAGCAGCTTAGGGCTAGCGGGGGTCCAGACCCAGTACTTC. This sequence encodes CASSLGLAGVQTQYF.

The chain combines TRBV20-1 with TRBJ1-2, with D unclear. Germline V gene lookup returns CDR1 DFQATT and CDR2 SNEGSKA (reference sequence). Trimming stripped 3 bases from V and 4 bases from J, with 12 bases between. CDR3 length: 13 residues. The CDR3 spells CSASRASRYGYTF. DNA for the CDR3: TGCAGTGCTAGTCGGGCCTCCCGCTATGGCTACACCTTC.

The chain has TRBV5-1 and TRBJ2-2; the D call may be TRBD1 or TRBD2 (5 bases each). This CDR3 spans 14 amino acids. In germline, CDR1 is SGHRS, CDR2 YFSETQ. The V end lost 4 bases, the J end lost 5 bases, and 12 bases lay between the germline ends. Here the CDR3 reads CASSPGPGTGELFF. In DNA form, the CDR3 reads TGCGCCAGCAGCCCGGGGCCTGGGACCGGGGAGCTGTTTTTT.

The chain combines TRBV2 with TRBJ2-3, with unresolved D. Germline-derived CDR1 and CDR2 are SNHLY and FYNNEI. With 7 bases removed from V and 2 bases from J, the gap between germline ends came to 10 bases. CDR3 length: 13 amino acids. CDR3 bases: TGTGCCAGCAATTCAGAGAACACAGATACGCAGTATTTT. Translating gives CASNSENTDTQYF.

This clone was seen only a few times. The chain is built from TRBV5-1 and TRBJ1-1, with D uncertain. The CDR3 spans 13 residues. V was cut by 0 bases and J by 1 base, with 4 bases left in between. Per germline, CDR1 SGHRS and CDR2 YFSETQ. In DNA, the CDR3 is TGCGCCAGCAGCTTGGAACAGAACACTGAAGCTTTCTTT. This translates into CASSLEQNTEAFF.

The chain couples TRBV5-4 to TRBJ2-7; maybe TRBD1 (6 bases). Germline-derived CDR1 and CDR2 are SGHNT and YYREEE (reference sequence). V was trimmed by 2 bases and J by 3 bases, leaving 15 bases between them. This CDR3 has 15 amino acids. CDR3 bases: TGTGCCAGCAGCTTTACCGACACAGGGTTCTACGAGCAGTACGTC. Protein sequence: CASSFTDTGFYEQYV.

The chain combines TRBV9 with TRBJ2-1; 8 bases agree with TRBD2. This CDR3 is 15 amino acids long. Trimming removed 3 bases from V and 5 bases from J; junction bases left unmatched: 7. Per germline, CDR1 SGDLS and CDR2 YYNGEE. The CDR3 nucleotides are TGTGCCAGCAGCGCCGGGGGGGCCCAGAACAATGAGCAGTTCTTC. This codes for CASSAGGAQNNEQFF.

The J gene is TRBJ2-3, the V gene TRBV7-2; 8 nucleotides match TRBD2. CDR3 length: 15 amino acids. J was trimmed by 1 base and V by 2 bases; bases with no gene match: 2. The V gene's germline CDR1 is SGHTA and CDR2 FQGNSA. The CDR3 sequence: CASSLSRGGTDTQYF. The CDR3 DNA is TGTGCCAGCAGCTTATCGCGGGGGGGCACAGATACGCAGTATTTT.

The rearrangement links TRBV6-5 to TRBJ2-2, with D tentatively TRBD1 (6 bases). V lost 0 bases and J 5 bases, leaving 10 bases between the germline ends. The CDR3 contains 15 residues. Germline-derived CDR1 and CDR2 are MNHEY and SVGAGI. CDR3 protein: CASSYSYRETGELFF. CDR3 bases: TGTGCCAGCAGTTACTCGTACAGGGAAACCGGGGAGCTGTTTTTT.

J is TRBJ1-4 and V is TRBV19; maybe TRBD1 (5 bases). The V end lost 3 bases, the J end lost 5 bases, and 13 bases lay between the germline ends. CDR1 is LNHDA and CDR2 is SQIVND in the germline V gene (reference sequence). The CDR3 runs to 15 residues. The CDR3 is CASSIPGTRNEKLFF. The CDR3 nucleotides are TGTGCCAGTAGTATCCCCGGGACGCGAAATGAAAAACTGTTTTTT.

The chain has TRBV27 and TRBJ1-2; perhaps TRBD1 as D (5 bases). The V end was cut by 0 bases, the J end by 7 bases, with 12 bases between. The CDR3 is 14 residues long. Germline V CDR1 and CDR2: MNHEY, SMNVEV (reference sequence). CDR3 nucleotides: TGTGCCAGCAGTTTATCGGGGGGGTTAGGTGGCTACACCTTC. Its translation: CASSLSGGLGGYTF.

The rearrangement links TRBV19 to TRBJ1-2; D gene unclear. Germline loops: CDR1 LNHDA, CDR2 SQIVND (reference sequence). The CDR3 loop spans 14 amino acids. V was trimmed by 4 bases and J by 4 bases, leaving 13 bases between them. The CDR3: CASSRDGSSYGYTF. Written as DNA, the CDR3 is TGTGCCAGTAGTAGAGACGGATCTAGCTATGGCTACACCTTC.

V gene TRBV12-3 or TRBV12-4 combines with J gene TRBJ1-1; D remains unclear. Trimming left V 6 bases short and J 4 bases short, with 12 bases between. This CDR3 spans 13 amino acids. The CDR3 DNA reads TGTGCCAGCAGCTTGAAGGGAGGCACTGAAGCTTTCTTT. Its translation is CASSLKGGTEAFF.

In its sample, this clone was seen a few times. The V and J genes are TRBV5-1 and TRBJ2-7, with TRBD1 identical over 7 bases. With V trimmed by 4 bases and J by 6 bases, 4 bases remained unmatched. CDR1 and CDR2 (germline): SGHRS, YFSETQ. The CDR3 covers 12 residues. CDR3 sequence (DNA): TGCGCCAGCAGCGCAACAGGGGTCGAGCAGTACGTC. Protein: CASSATGVEQYV.

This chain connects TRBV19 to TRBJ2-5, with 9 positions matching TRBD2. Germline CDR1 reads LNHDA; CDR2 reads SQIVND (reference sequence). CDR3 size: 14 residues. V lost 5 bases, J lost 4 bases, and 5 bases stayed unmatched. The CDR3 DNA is TGTGCCAGTAGTTCTGCGGGGGGGCCAGAGACCCAGTACTTC. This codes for CASSSAGGPETQYF.